This T cell receptor (beta chain) is from a study of shared clonotypes between healthy human individuals. With respect to this clone: The antigen is not known.

The assay was immunoSEQ multiplex PCR, and TCRdb's table has in-frame clones only and misses some. The sample lists 2 million to 2.5 million clones, 92% occurring once. Study-level findings and limits: Clonotypes that were shared across a handful of donors made up approximately 5% of naive CD4 clonotypes.

The V gene's germline CDR1 is LNHDA and CDR2 SQIVND (reference sequence). The CDR3 totals 16 residues. Trimming left V 4 bases short and J 0 bases short, with 10 bases between. The receptor comes from a man aged 18 to 35 in good health. Some clones in this sample may be carry-over from other donors' samples. The material sequenced was naive CD4+ T cells from PBMCs. The sample's subset: CD45RA+ positively selected. The chain carries TRBV19 and TRBJ1-6, with D possibly TRBD1 on 5 matching bases. CDR3 nucleotides: TGTGCCAGTAGTAACCACAGGAGCTCCTATAATTCACCCCTCCACTTT. Amino acids: CASSNHRSSYNSPLHF.